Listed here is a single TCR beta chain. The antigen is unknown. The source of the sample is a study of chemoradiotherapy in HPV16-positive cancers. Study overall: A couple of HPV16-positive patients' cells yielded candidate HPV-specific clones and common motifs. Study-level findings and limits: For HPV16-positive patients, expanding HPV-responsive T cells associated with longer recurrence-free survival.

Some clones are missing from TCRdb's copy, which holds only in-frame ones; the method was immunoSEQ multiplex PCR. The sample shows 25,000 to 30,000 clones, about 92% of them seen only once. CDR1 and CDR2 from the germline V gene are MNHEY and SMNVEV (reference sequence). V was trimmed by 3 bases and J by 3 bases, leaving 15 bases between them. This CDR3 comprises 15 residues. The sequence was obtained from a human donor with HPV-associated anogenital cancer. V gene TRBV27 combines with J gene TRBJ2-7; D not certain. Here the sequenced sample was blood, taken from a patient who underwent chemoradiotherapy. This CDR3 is CASSLRSISRYEQYF. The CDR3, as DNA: TGTGCCAGCAGTTTGCGGTCGATATCCCGCTACGAGCAGTACTTC.